The rows below give T cell receptor beta chains drawn from one sample of a study of glioma-infiltrating T cells. Each CDR3 protein gets one entry after TCRdb re-called the multiplex PCR reads with MiXCR. The sample carries more than 300,000 distinct CDR3 sequences, more than 35% recorded once. What was sequenced was glioma tissue, nonneoplastic brain tissue, or PBMCs (not recorded which). These receptor sequences come from a human donor with low-grade glioma or glioblastoma, undergoing nonglioma brain surgery, or in good health (not recorded which). Both conserved end residues are part of each CDR3. Fields, in order: V gene, clone size, J gene, D gene, CDR3 DNA, CDR3 protein. The D gene is left open where the match is weak. Clone size, where shown, is once, few, many, or a class for clones that have expanded.

>TRBV6-1|many|TRBJ2-3|TRBD2
TGTGCCAGCAGTGACCTGGGACTAGCGGGAGGAGGTACAGATACGCAGTATTTT
CASSDLGLAGGGTDTQYF
>TRBV27|NA|TRBJ2-1|TRBD1
TGTGCCAGCAGTTTGTTAGGGGGCCCGGGTGAGCAGTTCTTC
CASSLLGGPGEQFF
>TRBV6-6|NA|TRBJ2-7|NA
TGTGCCAGCAGTTACAGGTTCGGCGACGAGCAGTACTTC
CASSYRFGDEQYF
>TRBV7-9|few|TRBJ2-3|TRBD2
TGTGCCAGCAGCTTTACGGGAGGGCCAGATACGCAGTATTTT
CASSFTGGPDTQYF
>TRBV6-1|few|TRBJ2-1|NA
TGTGCCACCATCCCCAGGGGCCTATCCTACAATGAGCAGTTCTTC
CATIPRGLSYNEQFF
>TRBV4-2|NA|TRBJ2-7|TRBD1
TGTACCAGCAGCCAAGATTCGGACAGGGGTTACGAGCAGTACTTC
CTSSQDSDRGYEQYF
>TRBV10-3|NA|TRBJ1-1|NA
TGTGCCATCAGTGACCAGGGGAGCGCTGAAGCTTTCTTT
CAISDQGSAEAFF
>TRBV28|few|TRBJ1-2|NA
TGTGCCAGCAAGTTTAGGGCCCGGAGTGGCTACACCTTC
CASKFRARSGYTF
>TRBV5-1|NA|TRBJ2-3|NA
TGCGCCAGCAGCATTCGACTAGTGGGAGGCGGGGATACGCAGTATTTT
CASSIRLVGGGDTQYF
>TRBV20-1|few|TRBJ1-2|NA
TGCAGTGCCTCCACGGACAGACCCGGCGGCTACACCTTC
CSASTDRPGGYTF
>TRBV10-3|few|TRBJ1-5|TRBD1
TGTGCCATCAGCGCCGGGACAGGGGGAAACTTCGTTAGCAATCAGCCCCAGCATTTT
CAISAGTGGNFVSNQPQHF
>TRBV4-1|few|TRBJ2-1|NA
TGCGCCAGCAGTAGGGGGGTGGGGTACAATGAGCAGTTCTTC
CASSRGVGYNEQFF
>TRBV4-3|NA|TRBJ2-3|TRBD2
TGCGCCAGCAGCCAATCTAGCGGGAGCGCAGATACGCAGTATTTT
CASSQSSGSADTQYF
>TRBV2|few|TRBJ2-2|NA
TGTGCCAGCAGGGCAGGGCGACCCGGGGAGCTGTTTTTT
CASRAGRPGELFF
>TRBV6-2/TRBV6-3|once|TRBJ2-1|NA
TGTGCCAGCAGCGGAACCGGGACTGCCCTCTACAATGAGCAGTTCTTC
CASSGTGTALYNEQFF
>TRBV6-2/TRBV6-3|many|TRBJ1-1|NA
TGTGCCAGCAGTTATGGACGGCTGAACACTGAAGCTTTCTTT
CASSYGRLNTEAFF
>TRBV27|many|TRBJ2-7|TRBD1
TGTGCCAGCAGTACCCGGGACAGGGCCTACGAGCAGTACTTC
CASSTRDRAYEQYF
>TRBV19|NA|TRBJ2-3|NA
TGTGCCAGTACCCCCCAGCCCCTCGGCACAGATACGCAGTATTTT
CASTPQPLGTDTQYF
>TRBV28|few|TRBJ1-1|NA
TGTGCCACCAGGGCTTTGAACACTGAAGCTTTCTTT
CATRALNTEAFF
>TRBV5-8|NA|TRBJ2-3|NA
TGTGCCAGCAGCTACGGGAAAACACACACAGATACGCAGTATTTT
CASSYGKTHTDTQYF
>TRBV28|NA|TRBJ1-4|TRBD1
TGTGCCAGCAGGGCAACAGGGGTTAATGAAAGACTGTTTTTT
CASRATGVNERLFF